Included here is one T cell receptor beta chain sequence, with context. These data originate in a study of blood T cell repertoires in COVID-19. Study as a whole: The samples span acute and convalescent COVID-19 from the United States, Italy and Spain. T cells, B-cell-depleted T cells, or PBMCs supplied cDNA or gDNA.

All enrollees were about 18 to 95 years old and from approximately 24 US areas. The recovered donors of Cohort 3 showed two negative PCRs, clearance, or symptom resolution. The germline V gene has CDR1 KGHDR and CDR2 SFDVKD. This CDR3 region has 11 residues. Trimming stripped 3 bases from V and 7 bases from J, with 5 bases between. Method: immunoSEQ multiplex PCR; TCRdb's copy keeps in-frame clones and lacks some. The sample shows approximately 230,000 clones, about nine tenths of them seen only once. The sequence derives from a man aged 35 to 55 who had recovered from COVID-19. The genes are TRBV24-1 and TRBJ1-2; D is undetermined. Sequencing was carried out using PBMCs or T cells enriched from blood (not recorded which). CDR3 protein: CATSDAAGYTF. CDR3 bases: TGTGCCACCAGTGATGCGGCTGGCTACACCTTC.